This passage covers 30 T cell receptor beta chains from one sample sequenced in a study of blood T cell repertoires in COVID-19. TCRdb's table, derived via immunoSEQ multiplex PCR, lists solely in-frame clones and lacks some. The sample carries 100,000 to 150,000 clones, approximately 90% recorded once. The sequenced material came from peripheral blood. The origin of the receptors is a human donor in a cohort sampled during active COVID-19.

In DNA, the CDR3 is TGTGCCAGTAGTATCTCCCTCTTGGGCCGGGGCACTGAAGCTTTCTTT. This codes for CASSISLLGRGTEAFF. The chain recombines TRBV19 with TRBJ1-1; D unresolved. The CDR3 runs 16 residues. The germline V gene encodes CDR1 LNHDA and CDR2 SQIVND (reference sequence). The V end lost 3 bases, the J end lost 4 bases, and 18 bases lay between the germline ends.

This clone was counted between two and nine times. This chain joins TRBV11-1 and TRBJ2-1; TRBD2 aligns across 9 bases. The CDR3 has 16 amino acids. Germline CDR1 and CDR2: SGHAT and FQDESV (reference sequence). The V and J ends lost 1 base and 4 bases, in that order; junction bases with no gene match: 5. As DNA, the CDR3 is TGTGCCAGCAGCTTAGTAACTAGCGGGCCTTACAATGAGCAGTTCTTC. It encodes CASSLVTSGPYNEQFF. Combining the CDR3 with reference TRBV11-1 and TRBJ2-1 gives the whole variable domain EAEVAQSPRYKITEKSQAVAFWCDPISGHATLYWYRQILGQGPELLVQFQDESVVDDSQLPKDRFSAERLKGVDSTLKIQPAELGDSAMYLCASSLVTSGPYNEQFFGPGTRLTVL.

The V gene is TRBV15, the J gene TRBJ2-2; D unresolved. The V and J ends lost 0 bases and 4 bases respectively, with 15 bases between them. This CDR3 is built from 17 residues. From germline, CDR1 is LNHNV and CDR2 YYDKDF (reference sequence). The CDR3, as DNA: TGTGCCACCAGCAGAGATGAGCGCAGATACGGCACCGGGGAGCTGTTTTTT. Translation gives CATSRDERRYGTGELFF.

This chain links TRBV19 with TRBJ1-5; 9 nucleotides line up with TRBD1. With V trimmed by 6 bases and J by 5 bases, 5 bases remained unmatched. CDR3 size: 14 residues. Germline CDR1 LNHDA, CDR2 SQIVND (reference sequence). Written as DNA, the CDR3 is TGTGCCAGTAGGTTTAGACAGGGGGATCAGCCCCAGCATTTT. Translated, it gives CASRFRQGDQPQHF. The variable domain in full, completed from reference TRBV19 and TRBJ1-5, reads DGGITQSPKYLFRKEGQNVTLSCEQNLNHDAMYWYRQDPGQGLRLIYYSQIVNDFQKGDIAEGYSVSREKKESFPLTVTSAQKNPTAFYLCASRFRQGDQPQHFGDGTRLSIL.

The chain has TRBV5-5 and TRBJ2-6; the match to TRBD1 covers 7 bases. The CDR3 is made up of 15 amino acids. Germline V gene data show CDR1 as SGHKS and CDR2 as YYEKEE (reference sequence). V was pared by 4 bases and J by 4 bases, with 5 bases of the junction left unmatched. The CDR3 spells CASSRDSSGANVLTF. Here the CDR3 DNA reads TGTGCCAGCAGCCGGGACAGCTCCGGGGCCAACGTCCTGACTTTC.

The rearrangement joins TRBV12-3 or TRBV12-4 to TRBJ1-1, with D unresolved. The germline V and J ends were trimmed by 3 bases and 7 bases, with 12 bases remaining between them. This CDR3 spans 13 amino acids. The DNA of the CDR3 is TGTGCCAGCAGTTTTAACGAGGGAGGTGAAGCTTTCTTT. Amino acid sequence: CASSFNEGGEAFF.

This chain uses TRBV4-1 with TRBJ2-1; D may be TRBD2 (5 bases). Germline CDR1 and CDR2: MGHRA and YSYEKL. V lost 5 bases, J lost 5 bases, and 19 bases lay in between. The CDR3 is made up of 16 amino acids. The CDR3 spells CASSSPRMGDNNEQFF. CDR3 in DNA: TGCGCCAGCAGCTCGCCCCGGATGGGAGATAACAATGAGCAGTTCTTC.

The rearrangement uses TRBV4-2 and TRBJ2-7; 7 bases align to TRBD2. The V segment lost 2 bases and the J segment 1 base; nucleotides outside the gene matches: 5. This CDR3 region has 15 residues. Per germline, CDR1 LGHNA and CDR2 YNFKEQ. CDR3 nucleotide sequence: TGTGCCAGCAGCCAAAGATCCGGGGGGTCCTACGAGCAGTACTTC. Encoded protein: CASSQRSGGSYEQYF.

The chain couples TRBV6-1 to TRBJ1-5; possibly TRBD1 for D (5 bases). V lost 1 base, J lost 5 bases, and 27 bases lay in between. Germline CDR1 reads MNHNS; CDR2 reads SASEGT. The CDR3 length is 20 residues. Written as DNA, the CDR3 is TGTGCCAGCAGTGAAGGGAGTGGGCTAACAGGTCGAACTTTCTATCAGCCCCAGCATTTT. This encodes CASSEGSGLTGRTFYQPQHF.

CDR3 DNA sequence: TGTGCCAGCTCACCTCTGAGACAGGGGGCCGGCGAGCAGTACTTC. Its protein product is CASSPLRQGAGEQYF. V is TRBV18 and J is TRBJ2-7, with 10 bases lining up with TRBD1. This CDR3 region has 15 residues. Trimming at V came to 3 bases and at J to 6 bases, leaving 8 bases not matched to a gene. Germline values: CDR1 KGHSH, CDR2 LQKENI.

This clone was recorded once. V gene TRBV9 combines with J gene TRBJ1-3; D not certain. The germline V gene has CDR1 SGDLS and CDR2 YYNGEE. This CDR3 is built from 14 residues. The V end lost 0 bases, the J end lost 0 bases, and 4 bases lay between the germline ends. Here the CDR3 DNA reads TGTGCCAGCAGCGTAGAGAGCTCTGGAAACACCATATATTTT. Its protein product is CASSVESSGNTIYF.

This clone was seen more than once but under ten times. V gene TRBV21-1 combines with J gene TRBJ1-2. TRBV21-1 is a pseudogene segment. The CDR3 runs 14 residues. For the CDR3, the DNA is TGTGCCAGCAGCAAGAGGGCAGGCTACTATGGCTACACCTTC. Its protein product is CASSKRAGYYGYTF.

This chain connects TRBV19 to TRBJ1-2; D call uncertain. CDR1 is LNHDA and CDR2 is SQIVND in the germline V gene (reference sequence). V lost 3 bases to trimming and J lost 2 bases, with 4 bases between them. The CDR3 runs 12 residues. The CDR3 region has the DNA TGTGCCAGTAGTATGAGGAACTATGGCTACACCTTC. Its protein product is CASSMRNYGYTF.

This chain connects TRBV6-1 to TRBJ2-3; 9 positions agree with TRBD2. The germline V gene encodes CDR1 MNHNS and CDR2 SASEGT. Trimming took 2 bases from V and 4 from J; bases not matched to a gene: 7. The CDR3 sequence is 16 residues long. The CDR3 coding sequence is TGTGCCAGCAGTGAACGGGGCGGGGGGGCCGCAGATACGCAGTATTTT. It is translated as CASSERGGGAADTQYF.

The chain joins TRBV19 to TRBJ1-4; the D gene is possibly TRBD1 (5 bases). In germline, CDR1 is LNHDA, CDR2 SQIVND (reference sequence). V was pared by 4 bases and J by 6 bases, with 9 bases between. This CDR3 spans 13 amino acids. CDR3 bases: TGTGCCAGTAGTAGCAGGGTGTATGAAAAACTGTTTTTT. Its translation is CASSSRVYEKLFF.

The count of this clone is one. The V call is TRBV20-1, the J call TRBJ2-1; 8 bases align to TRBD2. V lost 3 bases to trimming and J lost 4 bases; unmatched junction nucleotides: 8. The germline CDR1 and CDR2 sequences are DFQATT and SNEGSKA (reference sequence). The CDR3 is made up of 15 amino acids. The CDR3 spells CSASGPSGLYNEQFF. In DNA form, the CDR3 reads TGCAGTGCTAGTGGCCCTAGCGGGCTTTACAATGAGCAGTTCTTC.

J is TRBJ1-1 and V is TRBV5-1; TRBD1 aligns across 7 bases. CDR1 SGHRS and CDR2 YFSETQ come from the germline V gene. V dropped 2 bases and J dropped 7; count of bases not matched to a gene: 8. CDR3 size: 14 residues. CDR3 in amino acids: CASSLGGAGGEAFF. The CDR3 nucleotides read TGCGCCAGCAGCTTAGGGGGCGCGGGAGGTGAAGCTTTCTTT. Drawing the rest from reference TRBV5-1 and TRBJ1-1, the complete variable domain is KAGVTQTPRYLIKTRGQQVTLSCSPISGHRSVSWYQQTPGQGLQFLFEYFSETQRNKGNFPGRFSGRQFSNSRSEMNVSTLELGDSALYLCASSLGGAGGEAFFGQGTRLTVV.

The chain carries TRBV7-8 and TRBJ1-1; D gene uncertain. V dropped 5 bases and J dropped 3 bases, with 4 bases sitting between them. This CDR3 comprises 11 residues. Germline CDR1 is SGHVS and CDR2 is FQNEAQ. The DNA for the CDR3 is TGTGCCAGCAGCCCGTACACTGAAGCTTTCTTT. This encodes CASSPYTEAFF.

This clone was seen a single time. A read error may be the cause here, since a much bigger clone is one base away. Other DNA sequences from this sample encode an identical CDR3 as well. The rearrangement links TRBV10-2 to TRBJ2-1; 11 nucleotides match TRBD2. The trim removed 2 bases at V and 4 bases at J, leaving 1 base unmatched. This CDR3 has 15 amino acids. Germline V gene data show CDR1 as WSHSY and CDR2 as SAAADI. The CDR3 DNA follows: TGCGCCAGCAGTGAGGGACTAGCGGGTTACAATGAGCAGTTCTTC. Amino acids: CASSEGLAGYNEQFF.

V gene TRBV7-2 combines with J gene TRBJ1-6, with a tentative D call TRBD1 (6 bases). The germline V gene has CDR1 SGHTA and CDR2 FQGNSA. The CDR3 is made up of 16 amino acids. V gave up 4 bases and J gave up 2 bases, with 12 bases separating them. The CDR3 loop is CASSYQGSTYNSPLHF. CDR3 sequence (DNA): TGTGCCAGCAGCTACCAGGGGAGCACCTATAATTCACCCCTCCACTTT.

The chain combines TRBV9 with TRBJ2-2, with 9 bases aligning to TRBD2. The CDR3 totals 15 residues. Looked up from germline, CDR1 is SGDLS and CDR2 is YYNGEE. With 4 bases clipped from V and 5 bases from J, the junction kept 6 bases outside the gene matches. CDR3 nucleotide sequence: TGTGCCAGCAGCTCCGGGACTAGCATAACCGGGGAGCTGTTTTTT. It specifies CASSSGTSITGELFF.

The CDR3 bases are TGTGCCAGCAGCCATCCAAAGGAGGGGACTAATGAAAAACTGTTTTTT. Its translation is CASSHPKEGTNEKLFF. The chain couples TRBV4-2 to TRBJ1-4; D perhaps matches TRBD1 (5 bases). The ends were cut back, 3 bases at V and 2 bases at J, with 13 bases in the middle. The CDR3 sequence is 16 residues long. Germline V gene data show CDR1 as LGHNA and CDR2 as YNFKEQ.

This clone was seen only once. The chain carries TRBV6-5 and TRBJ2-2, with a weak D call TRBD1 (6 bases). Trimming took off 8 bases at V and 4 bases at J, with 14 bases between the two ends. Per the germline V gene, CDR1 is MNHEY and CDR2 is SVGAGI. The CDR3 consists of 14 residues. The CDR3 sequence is CASRARDTTGELFF. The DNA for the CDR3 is TGTGCCAGCCGCGCCCGGGACACCACCGGGGAGCTGTTTTTT.

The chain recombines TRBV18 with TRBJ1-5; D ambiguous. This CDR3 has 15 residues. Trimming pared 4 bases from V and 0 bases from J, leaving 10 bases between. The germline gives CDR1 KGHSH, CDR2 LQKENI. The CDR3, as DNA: TGTGCCAGCTCACGGGCAGCCTATAGCAATCAGCCCCAGCATTTT. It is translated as CASSRAAYSNQPQHF. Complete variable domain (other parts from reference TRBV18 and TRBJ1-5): NAGVMQNPRHLVRRRGQEARLRCSPMKGHSHVYWYRQLPEEGLKFMVYLQKENIIDESGMPKERFSAEFPKEGPSILRIQQVVRGDSAAYFCASSRAAYSNQPQHFGDGTRLSIL.

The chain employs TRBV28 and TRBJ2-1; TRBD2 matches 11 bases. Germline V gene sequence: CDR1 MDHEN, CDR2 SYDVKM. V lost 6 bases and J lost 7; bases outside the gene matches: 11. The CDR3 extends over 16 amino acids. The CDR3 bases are TGTGCCAGCAGATCGGGGACTAGCGGCTTGGGGAATGAGCAGTTCTTC. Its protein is CASRSGTSGLGNEQFF.

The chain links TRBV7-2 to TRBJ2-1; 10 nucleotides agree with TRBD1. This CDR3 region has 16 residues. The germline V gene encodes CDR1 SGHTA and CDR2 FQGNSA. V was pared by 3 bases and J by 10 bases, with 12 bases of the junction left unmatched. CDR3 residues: CASSLVSGTGAREQFF. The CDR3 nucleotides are TGTGCCAGCAGCTTGGTTTCAGGGACAGGGGCTCGCGAGCAGTTCTTC.

In DNA, the CDR3 is TGTGCCACCAGTGATTCTACGAAAGCGGGGACAAGCACAGATACGCAGTATTTT. Amino acid sequence: CATSDSTKAGTSTDTQYF. The rearrangement links TRBV24-1 to TRBJ2-3; TRBD2 might be the D (7 bases). Trimming removed 2 bases from V and 0 bases from J, with 17 bases in between. Germline-derived CDR1 and CDR2 are KGHDR and SFDVKD. The CDR3 spans 18 residues.

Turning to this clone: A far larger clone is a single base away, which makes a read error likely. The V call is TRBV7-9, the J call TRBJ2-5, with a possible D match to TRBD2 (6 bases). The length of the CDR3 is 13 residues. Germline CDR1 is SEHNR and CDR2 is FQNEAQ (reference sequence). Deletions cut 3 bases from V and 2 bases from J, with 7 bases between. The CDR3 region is CASSFSGQETQYF. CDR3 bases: TGTGCCAGCAGCTTTAGCGGTCAAGAGACCCAGTACTTC.

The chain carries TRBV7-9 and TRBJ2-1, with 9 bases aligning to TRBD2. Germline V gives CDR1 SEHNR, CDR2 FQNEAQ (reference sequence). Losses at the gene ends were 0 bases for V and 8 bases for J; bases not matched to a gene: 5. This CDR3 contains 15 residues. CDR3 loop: CASSLASGSFHEQFF. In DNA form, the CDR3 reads TGTGCCAGCAGCTTAGCTAGCGGGAGTTTTCATGAGCAGTTCTTC.

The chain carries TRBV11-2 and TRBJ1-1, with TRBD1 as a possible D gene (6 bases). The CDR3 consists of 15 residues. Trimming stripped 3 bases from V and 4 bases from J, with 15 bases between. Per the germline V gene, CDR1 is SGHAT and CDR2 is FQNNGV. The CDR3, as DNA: TGTGCCAGCAGCTTTGTTGTACAGGGAGCCACTGAAGCTTTCTTT. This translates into CASSFVVQGATEAFF.